This TCR beta chain comes out of a study of early T cells in non-severe SARS-CoV-2 infection. Unique molecular identifiers were affixed to single, distinct cDNA molecules. TCRdb itself ran the 5' RACE reads through MiXCR, one entry per CDR3 protein. The sample lists about 100,000 distinct CDR3 sequences, about 12% occurring once. Germline assignment: CDR1 PRHDT and CDR2 FYEKMQ (reference sequence). CDR3 length equals 15 residues. Trimming cost V 8 bases and J 6 bases, with 22 bases left between them. Notes on the study in general: Matches to VDJdb favored anti-spike CD8 responses and missed private and CD4 specificities.

A note on this clonotype: What it binds is not known.

This clonotype was obtained from an adult who was a healthcare worker with PCR-confirmed SARS-CoV-2 infection or an uninfected control (not recorded which). Sequencing input: whole blood. The chain couples TRBV13 to TRBJ2-5; no definite D call. The CDR3 is CASSDPPVGVKTQYF. The CDR3 region has the DNA TGTGCCAGCTCCGACCCCCCAGTTGGGGTAAAGACCCAGTACTTC.